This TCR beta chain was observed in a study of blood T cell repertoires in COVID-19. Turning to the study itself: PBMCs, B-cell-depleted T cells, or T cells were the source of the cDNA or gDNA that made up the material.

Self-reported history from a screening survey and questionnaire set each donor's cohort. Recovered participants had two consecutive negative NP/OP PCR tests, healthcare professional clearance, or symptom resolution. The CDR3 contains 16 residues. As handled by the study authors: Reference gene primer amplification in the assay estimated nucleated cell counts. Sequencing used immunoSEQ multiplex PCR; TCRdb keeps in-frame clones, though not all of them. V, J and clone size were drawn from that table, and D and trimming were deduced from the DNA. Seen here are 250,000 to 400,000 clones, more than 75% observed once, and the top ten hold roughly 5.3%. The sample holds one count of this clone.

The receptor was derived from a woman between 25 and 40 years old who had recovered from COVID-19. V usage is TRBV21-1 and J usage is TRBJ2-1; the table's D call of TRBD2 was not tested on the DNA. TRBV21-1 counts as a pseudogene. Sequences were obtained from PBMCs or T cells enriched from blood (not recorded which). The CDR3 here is CASSKERRSSYNEQFF. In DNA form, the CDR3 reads TGTGCCAGCAGCAAAGAAAGGAGGAGCTCCTACAATGAGCAGTTCTTC.